These 26 T cell receptor beta chains originate from one sample sequenced in a study of cytomegalovirus exposure and HLA in healthy donors. Researchers ran the PCR with 60 Vbeta and 13 Jbeta primers. Repertoires were generated with immunoSEQ multiplex PCR, while TCRdb's copy carries only in-frame clones and drops some. Here the sample spans under 200,000 clones, roughly four fifths being singletons. The source material was PBMCs. All receptors derive from a girl aged 2-15 years in good health and CMV-seropositive.

The V gene is TRBV5-1, the J gene TRBJ2-5; TRBD2 aligns across 8 bases. In germline, CDR1 is SGHRS, CDR2 YFSETQ. The CDR3 sequence is 13 residues long. Losses at the gene ends were 6 bases for V and 6 bases for J; bases not matched to a gene: 7. CDR3 coding DNA: TGCGCCAGCAAAAGCGGGAGTATGCAGACCCAGTACTTC. Translating gives CASKSGSMQTQYF.

The V and J genes are TRBV27 and TRBJ2-2; 7 bases fit TRBD2. The germline V gene has CDR1 MNHEY and CDR2 SMNVEV (reference sequence). Trimming cost V 2 bases and J 7 bases; bases outside gene matches: 1. The CDR3 is 13 residues long. Here the CDR3 reads CASSLRTSGELFF. The CDR3 DNA is TGTGCCAGCAGTTTAAGGACTAGCGGGGAGCTGTTTTTT.

V usage is TRBV5-6 and J usage is TRBJ2-3, with TRBD1 matching over 7 bases. Germline CDR1 and CDR2: SGHDT and YYEEEE. The CDR3 runs 13 residues. Trimming took 3 bases from V and 4 from J; bases not matched to a gene: 2. The CDR3: CASSSQGADTQYF. The CDR3 region has the DNA TGTGCCAGCAGCTCCCAGGGGGCAGATACGCAGTATTTT.

The V and J genes are TRBV21-1 and TRBJ2-3; TRBD2, the table's D call, lacks a check against the DNA. TRBV21-1 is deemed a pseudogene. The CDR3 is 21 residues long. CDR3 sequence reads: CASSKCITSPRLVWGTDTQYF. CDR3 coding DNA: TGTGCCAGCAGCAAATGTATCACCTCCCCAAGACTAGTTTGGGGCACAGATACGCAGTATTTT.

The chain uses TRBV6-1 and TRBJ2-5, with D possibly being TRBD2 (5 bases). Trimming stripped 6 bases from V and 7 bases from J, with 15 bases between. CDR1 MNHNS and CDR2 SASEGT come from the germline V gene. CDR3 length: 13 residues. The CDR3 sequence is CASRDSPWPTQYF. In DNA, the CDR3 is TGTGCCAGCAGGGACTCCCCCTGGCCGACCCAGTACTTC.

The rearrangement uses TRBV4-2 and TRBJ1-5, with D possibly being TRBD1 (5 bases). V gave up 4 bases and J gave up 0 bases, with 10 bases separating them. Looked up from germline, CDR1 is LGHNA and CDR2 is YNFKEQ. The CDR3 spans 15 residues. As DNA, the CDR3 is TGTGCCAGCAGCCTACTACAGGATAGCAATCAGCCCCAGCATTTT. Translated, it gives CASSLLQDSNQPQHF.

The chain links TRBV30 to TRBJ2-7, with D tentatively TRBD2 (6 bases). Per germline, CDR1 GTSNPN and CDR2 SVGIG (reference sequence). The length of the CDR3 is 13 residues. V was cut by 3 bases and J by 0 bases, with 9 bases left in between. The DNA for the CDR3 is TGTGCCTGGAGCGGGAGTAGCTCCTACGAGCAGTACTTC. It yields the protein CAWSGSSSYEQYF.

The CDR3 region has the DNA TGTGCCAGCAGCTTAGCACAGGGCGGAAAACTGTTTTTT. Encoded protein: CASSLAQGGKLFF. V usage is TRBV7-9 and J usage is TRBJ1-4, with D tentatively TRBD1 (6 bases). The CDR3 totals 13 residues. Germline loops: CDR1 SEHNR, CDR2 FQNEAQ (reference sequence). V was pared by 0 bases and J by 10 bases, with 9 bases between.

V is TRBV30 and J is TRBJ1-1; D is ambiguous. CDR1 and CDR2 from the germline V gene are GTSNPN and SVGIG (reference sequence). The CDR3 runs to 12 residues. V was trimmed by 8 bases and J by 5 bases, leaving 15 bases between them. The CDR3 bases are TGTGCCCGTTCATTACTCGGGACTGAAGCTTTCTTT. It translates to CARSLLGTEAFF. Drawing the rest from reference TRBV30 and TRBJ1-1, the complete variable domain is SQTIHQWPATLVQPVGSPLSLECTVEGTSNPNLYWYRQAAGRGLQLLFYSVGIGQISSEVPQNLSASRPQDRQFILSSKKLLLSDSGFYLCARSLLGTEAFFGQGTRLTVV.

The CDR3 reads CATSSGRETYEQYF. CDR3 bases: TGTGCCACCAGCTCGGGCAGGGAAACATACGAGCAGTACTTC. The rearrangement links TRBV15 to TRBJ2-7, with D tentatively TRBD1 (5 bases). V gave up 5 bases and J gave up 4 bases, with 15 bases separating them. CDR3 size: 14 residues. Germline V gives CDR1 LNHNV, CDR2 YYDKDF (reference sequence).

The V gene is TRBV28, the J gene TRBJ2-1; D possibly corresponds to TRBD2 (5 bases). V was cut by 7 bases and J by 6 bases, with 19 bases left in between. The germline V gene encodes CDR1 MDHEN and CDR2 SYDVKM. CDR3 length equals 15 residues. The CDR3 sequence is CASTPFGGRINEQFF. The CDR3 DNA follows: TGTGCCAGCACCCCCTTCGGAGGCCGAATCAATGAGCAGTTCTTC.

This clone turned up a few times. The rearrangement joins TRBV7-6 to TRBJ2-7; 7 bases are shared with TRBD1. CDR3 length equals 13 residues. V was clipped by 5 bases and J by 6 bases; unmatched bases: 7. Germline lookup yields CDR1 SGHVS and CDR2 FNYEAQ. The CDR3 reads CASSPGQDGEQYF. In nucleotides, the CDR3 is TGTGCCAGCAGCCCTGGACAGGATGGCGAGCAGTACTTC.

Details on this clone: Other nucleotide sequences from this sample produce the same CDR3. V and J are TRBV30 and TRBJ1-1, with 8 bases fitting TRBD1. CDR3 length equals 13 residues. Unmatched junction bases numbered 2, after V lost 0 bases and J lost 5 bases. CDR1 GTSNPN and CDR2 SVGIG come from the germline V gene (reference sequence). CDR3 coding DNA: TGTGCCTGGAGTGTGTACAGGGGGACTGAAGCTTTCTTT. Protein sequence: CAWSVYRGTEAFF.

Of note for this clone: A junction end diverges from the germline sequence, so it may reflect a read error. J is TRBJ1-1 and V is TRBV7-7; D remains ambiguous. There are 13 residues in the CDR3. The germline gives CDR1 SSHAT, CDR2 FNYEAQ (reference sequence). CDR3 region: CASSLAANTEAFF. Written as DNA, the CDR3 is TGTGCTAGCAGCTTAGCAGCGAACACTGAAGCTTTCTTT.

Here the CDR3 reads CASSSRTGPDTQYF. CDR3 in DNA: TGTGCCAGCAGCTCCCGGACAGGCCCCGATACGCAGTATTTT. V and J are TRBV28 and TRBJ2-3, with 7 positions matching TRBD1. After removal of 6 bases from V and 6 bases from J, the junction contained 9 bases not matched to a gene. The CDR3 runs to 14 residues. CDR1 is MDHEN, CDR2 SYDVKM, per germline.

The V and J genes are TRBV5-4 and TRBJ1-4; D remains ambiguous. The V gene's germline CDR1 is SGHNT and CDR2 YYREEE (reference sequence). V shed 4 bases and J shed 8 bases, with 21 bases lying between them. The CDR3 has 16 residues. CDR3 sequence reads: CASSPRKRGEGEKLFF. For the CDR3, the DNA is TGTGCCAGCAGCCCCCGAAAACGTGGGGAGGGAGAAAAACTGTTTTTT.

The J gene is TRBJ1-5, the V gene TRBV28, with 7 nucleotides matching TRBD1. This CDR3 region has 16 residues. Germline CDR1 is MDHEN and CDR2 is SYDVKM. V lost 2 bases and J lost 4; bases outside the gene matches: 8. Written as DNA, the CDR3 is TGTGCCAGCAGTTTAATATTACAGGGGCAGAATCAGCCCCAGCATTTT. Residues: CASSLILQGQNQPQHF.

The rearrangement links TRBV21-1 to TRBJ2-5; the table's TRBD1 call for D was not verified on the DNA. TRBV21-1 is designated a pseudogene. This CDR3 is built from 10 residues. CDR3 residues: CASSPRDQYF. CDR3 nucleotide sequence: TGTGCCAGCAGCCCCAGGGACCAGTACTTC.

In DNA, the CDR3 is TGCAGCGTTGAACTCCGGGACAGGCCTAATGAAAAACTGTTTTTT. This gives the protein CSVELRDRPNEKLFF. The chain uses TRBV29-1 and TRBJ1-4, with TRBD1 matching 8 bases. This CDR3 contains 15 residues. Germline V gene data show CDR1 as SQVTM and CDR2 as ANQGSEA. V trimming: 2 bases; J trimming: 3 bases; junction bases outside the gene matches: 5.

The V gene is TRBV30, the J gene TRBJ1-2; D gene ambiguous. The CDR3 has 14 residues. Between the trimmed V and J ends, which lost 2 bases and 1 base, there was a span of 11 bases. Germline assignment: CDR1 GTSNPN and CDR2 SVGIG (reference sequence). In nucleotides, the CDR3 is TGTGCCTGGAGTTATCTCGGGTTTAACTATGGCTACACCTTC. It yields the protein CAWSYLGFNYGYTF.

V is TRBV5-6 and J is TRBJ2-5; 9 bases line up with TRBD1. The length of the CDR3 is 16 residues. CDR1 and CDR2 from the germline V gene are SGHDT and YYEEEE. The trim removed 4 bases at V and 2 bases at J, leaving 9 bases unmatched. CDR3 sequence: CASSQGTGRRQETQYF. The DNA of the CDR3 is TGTGCCAGCAGCCAAGGGACAGGGCGAAGACAAGAGACCCAGTACTTC.

The gene calls are TRBV28 and TRBJ1-5; TRBD1 might be the D (6 bases). Trimming stripped 3 bases from V and 0 bases from J, with 12 bases between. The CDR3 has 16 residues. Germline CDR1 and CDR2: MDHEN and SYDVKM. DNA for the CDR3: TGTGCCAGCAGTTTGGACAGCCTCTATAGCAATCAGCCCCAGCATTTT. Protein: CASSLDSLYSNQPQHF.

V gene TRBV4-1 combines with J gene TRBJ2-5; 10 bases are shared with TRBD2. The V segment lost 1 base and the J segment 5 bases; nucleotides outside the gene matches: 1. This CDR3 has 14 residues. The germline gives CDR1 MGHRA, CDR2 YSYEKL. The CDR3 DNA reads TGCGCCAGCAGCCAAGCTAGCGGGAGTGAGACCCAGTACTTC. It encodes CASSQASGSETQYF.

This clone has just a few counts. Here the CDR3 reads CASSEAVGGADTQYF. The CDR3 DNA is TGTGCCAGCAGTGAAGCGGTCGGGGGGGCAGATACGCAGTATTTT. The chain is built from TRBV6-1 and TRBJ2-3; TRBD2 matches at 8 bases. Germline V CDR1 and CDR2: MNHNS, SASEGT. V shed 0 bases and J 4 bases; nucleotides not matched to a gene: 3. This CDR3 spans 15 amino acids.

CDR3 in amino acids: CASQGTSSEHF. CDR3 coding DNA: TGTGCCAGCCAGGGGACCTCCTCCGAGCATTTT. The chain links TRBV28 to TRBJ1-5; possibly TRBD1 for D (6 bases). Trimming took 8 bases from V and 14 from J, leaving 16 bases between them. Germline values: CDR1 MDHEN, CDR2 SYDVKM. The CDR3 has 11 residues.

This chain joins TRBV7-9 and TRBJ2-3; D remains unclear. Germline lookup yields CDR1 SEHNR and CDR2 FQNEAQ (reference sequence). The CDR3 spans 13 residues. V lost 0 bases and J lost 4, with 5 bases in between. This chain's CDR3 is CASSLAAPDTQYF. The CDR3 region has the DNA TGTGCCAGCAGCTTAGCGGCCCCAGATACGCAGTATTTT.